The source of this T cell receptor beta chain is a study of STAT5B mutations in CD4+ large granular lymphocyte leukemia. The table came from immunoSEQ multiplex PCR; TCRdb's copy has only in-frame clones and leaves some out. This table has approximately 30,000 clones, around 76% appearing once. Trimming shortened V by 2 bases and J by 5 bases, and 18 bases separated the two germline ends. The CDR3 consists of 16 residues. Germline-derived CDR1 and CDR2 are SGHTA and FQGNSA. This TCR was recovered from a human donor in good health. Sequencing was done on a sample of CD4+ T cells from blood buffy coats. This chain connects TRBV7-2 to TRBJ2-5, with a weak D call TRBD1 (6 bases). The CDR3 nucleotides read TGTGCCAGCAGCTTATTCAACGTGGCAGGGGTTGAGACCCAGTACTTC. Its translation: CASSLFNVAGVETQYF.